These 14 T cell receptor beta chains share one sample of origin, sequenced in a study of radiation and T cells in renal cell carcinoma. Clones were read by immunoSEQ multiplex PCR, and TCRdb kept only the in-frame ones, dropping some. The sample lists approximately 140,000 clones; around four fifths were seen once. Indicated time point: baseline pretreatment blood. Treatment in this sample: 15 Gy SBRT to primary tumor, nephrectomy 4 weeks later. The sample was blood, taken from a patient whose treatment included radiotherapy and nephrectomy. The receptors derive from a woman aged 45-65 years with renal cell carcinoma.

The chain has TRBV7-2 and TRBJ1-6; TRBD1 might be the D (5 bases). The CDR3 contains 15 residues. The germline V gene has CDR1 SGHTA and CDR2 FQGNSA. The V end lost 2 bases, the J end lost 13 bases, and 18 bases lay between the germline ends. For the CDR3, the DNA is TGTGCCAGCAGCTTATGGGCGCCGGGGGAGATTCCCCTCCACTTT. Translating it yields CASSLWAPGEIPLHF.

V is TRBV2 and J is TRBJ2-7; D is tentatively TRBD1 or TRBD2 (7 bases each). V lost 2 bases and J 3 bases, leaving 20 bases between the germline ends. This CDR3 is 17 amino acids long. Germline lookup yields CDR1 SNHLY and CDR2 FYNNEI. CDR3 sequence (DNA): TGTGCCAGCAGTGAACCAACGACAGGGAGGGGTTACTACGAGCAGTACTTC. Protein: CASSEPTTGRGYYEQYF.

This clone was seen once. The V gene is TRBV7-9, the J gene TRBJ2-5; 9 bases map to TRBD2. V shed 1 base, J shed 0 bases, and the junction held 3 bases outside the gene matches. The V gene's germline CDR1 is SEHNR and CDR2 FQNEAQ (reference sequence). This CDR3 is built from 16 residues. The CDR3 spells CASSLVTSGYQETQYF. As DNA, the CDR3 is TGTGCCAGCAGCTTAGTGACTAGCGGATACCAAGAGACCCAGTACTTC. Full variable domain (outside the CDR3, taken from reference TRBV7-9 and TRBJ2-5): DTGVSQNPRHKITKRGQNVTFRCDPISEHNRLYWYRQTLGQGPEFLTYFQNEAQLEKSRLLSDRFSAERPKGSFSTLEIQRTEQGDSAMYLCASSLVTSGYQETQYFGPGTRLLVL.

This clone occurred once. The chain recombines TRBV6-6 with TRBJ2-7; perhaps TRBD2 as D (5 bases). V was trimmed by 2 bases and J by 8 bases, leaving 7 bases between them. CDR3 length: 11 residues. CDR1 MNHNY and CDR2 SVGAGI come from the germline V gene (reference sequence). The CDR3, as DNA: TGTGCCAGCAGTTACCCCGGGAAGCAGTACTTC. This sequence encodes CASSYPGKQYF.

The rearrangement links TRBV7-2 to TRBJ2-3; D may be TRBD2 (6 bases). Germline-derived CDR1 and CDR2 are SGHTA and FQGNSA. The CDR3 has 16 residues. Trimming shortened V by 5 bases and J by 7 bases, and 22 bases separated the two germline ends. Written as DNA, the CDR3 is TGTGCCAGCAGCACCGCTAGCGCGCCAAACGGCCATACGCAGTATTTT. This codes for CASSTASAPNGHTQYF.

The CDR3: CASRSGRFNQPQHF. The CDR3 DNA reads as TGTGCCAGCAGGTCCGGACGGTTTAATCAGCCCCAGCATTTT. This chain links TRBV6-5 with TRBJ1-5, with D uncertain. V lost 6 bases and J lost 4, with 13 bases in between. The germline gives CDR1 MNHEY, CDR2 SVGAGI. The CDR3 sequence is 14 residues long.

The CDR3 loop is CASSLAPPPLHF. The CDR3 DNA reads as TGTGCCAGCAGCTTAGCCCCACCCCCCCTCCACTTT. The chain uses TRBV7-2 and TRBJ1-6; D uncertain. Germline V gene data show CDR1 as SGHTA and CDR2 as FQGNSA. The CDR3 extends over 12 amino acids. Trimming removed 0 bases from V and 13 bases from J, with 7 bases in between. Drawing the rest from reference TRBV7-2 and TRBJ1-6, the complete variable domain is GAGVSQSPSNKVTEKGKDVELRCDPISGHTALYWYRQSLGQGLEFLIYFQGNSAPDKSGLPSDRFSAERTGGSVSTLTIQRTQQEDSAVYLCASSLAPPPLHFGNGTRLTVT.

The rearrangement links TRBV15 to TRBJ1-4; D unresolved. With 1 base removed from V and 5 bases from J, the gap between germline ends came to 11 bases. The CDR3 contains 15 residues. The germline V gene encodes CDR1 LNHNV and CDR2 YYDKDF (reference sequence). CDR3: CATSRVKGLNEKLFF. In DNA, the CDR3 is TGTGCCACCAGCAGAGTGAAAGGGTTAAATGAAAAACTGTTTTTT.

V usage is TRBV7-2 and J usage is TRBJ2-2; no clear D gene. In germline, CDR1 is SGHTA, CDR2 FQGNSA. This CDR3 is 13 amino acids long. Deletions cut 7 bases from V and 3 bases from J, with 9 bases between. The CDR3 sequence: CASNPRDTGELFF. Here the CDR3 DNA reads TGTGCCAGCAACCCCCGGGACACCGGGGAGCTGTTTTTT.

The genes are TRBV7-2 and TRBJ2-1; D gene unclear. V shed 1 base and J shed 8 bases, with 12 bases lying between them. This CDR3 is 14 amino acids long. The germline V gene has CDR1 SGHTA and CDR2 FQGNSA. The CDR3 nucleotides read TGTGCCAGCAGCTTAGATCGGAATAGGGATGAGCAGTTCTTC. Translated: CASSLDRNRDEQFF.

CDR3 residues: CATDGSYGYTF. Here the CDR3 DNA reads TGTGCCACTGACGGGAGCTATGGCTACACCTTC. The chain recombines TRBV19 with TRBJ1-2; D unclear. V dropped 10 bases and J dropped 4 bases, with 10 bases sitting between them. Germline V gives CDR1 LNHDA, CDR2 SQIVND (reference sequence). This CDR3 comprises 11 residues.

The chain combines TRBV9 with TRBJ1-1; D not certain. Germline V gene data show CDR1 as SGDLS and CDR2 as YYNGEE. The V end lost 3 bases, the J end lost 1 base, and 7 bases lay between the germline ends. This CDR3 has 13 residues. CDR3 residues: CASSAERNTEAFF. DNA for the CDR3: TGTGCCAGCAGCGCCGAACGGAACACTGAAGCTTTCTTT.

The chain links TRBV25-1 to TRBJ1-5, with unresolved D. V lost 2 bases and J 6 bases, leaving 8 bases between the germline ends. Germline CDR1 and CDR2: MGHDK and SYGVNS. This CDR3 comprises 13 residues. DNA for the CDR3: TGTGCCAGCAGTGAACGGGGAGGTCAGCCCCAGCATTTT. Protein: CASSERGGQPQHF.

The rearrangement links TRBV10-1 to TRBJ2-4; 8 bases agree with TRBD2. Trimming removed 5 bases from V and 5 bases from J; junction bases left unmatched: 5. The CDR3 runs to 14 residues. Germline CDR1 reads WNHNN; CDR2 reads SYGVQD (reference sequence). The CDR3 spells CASSRGGSENIQYF. The CDR3 nucleotides are TGCGCCAGCAGTCGGGGGGGCTCAGAAAACATTCAGTACTTC.